Reported below is one TCR beta chain. Germline assignment: CDR1 MNHEY and CDR2 SVGEGT. The CDR3 extends over 14 amino acids. Trimming pared 2 bases from V and 6 bases from J, leaving 11 bases between. These data come from a study of blood T cell repertoires in COVID-19. Only in-frame clones appear in the TCRdb table, and some are missing; sequencing was by immunoSEQ multiplex PCR. Altogether roughly 120,000 clones are present, 87% being singletons, with the ten largest covering about 2%. Material for sequencing was peripheral blood. The receptor was isolated from a woman in her 50s with acute or convalescent COVID-19. The chain uses TRBV6-2 or TRBV6-3 and TRBJ1-5; TRBD1 might be the D (6 bases). The CDR3 coding sequence is TGTGCCAGCAGTTACGCGGACAGTCGTCAGCCCCAGCATTTT. Its protein is CASSYADSRQPQHF.